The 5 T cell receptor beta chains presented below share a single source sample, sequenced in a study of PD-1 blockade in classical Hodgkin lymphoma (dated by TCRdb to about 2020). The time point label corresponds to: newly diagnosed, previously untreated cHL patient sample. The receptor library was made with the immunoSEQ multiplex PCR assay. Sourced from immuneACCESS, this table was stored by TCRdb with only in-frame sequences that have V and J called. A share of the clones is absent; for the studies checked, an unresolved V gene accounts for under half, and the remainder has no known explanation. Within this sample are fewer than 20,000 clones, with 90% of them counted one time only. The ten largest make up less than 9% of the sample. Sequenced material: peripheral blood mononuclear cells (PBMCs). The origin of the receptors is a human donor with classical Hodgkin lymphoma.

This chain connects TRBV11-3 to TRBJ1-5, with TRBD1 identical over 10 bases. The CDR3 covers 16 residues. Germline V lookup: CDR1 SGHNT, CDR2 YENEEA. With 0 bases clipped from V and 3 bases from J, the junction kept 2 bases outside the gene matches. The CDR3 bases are TGTGCCAGCAGCTTAGAAGGGACAGGGGTCAATCAGCCCCAGCATTTT. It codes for CASSLEGTGVNQPQHF.

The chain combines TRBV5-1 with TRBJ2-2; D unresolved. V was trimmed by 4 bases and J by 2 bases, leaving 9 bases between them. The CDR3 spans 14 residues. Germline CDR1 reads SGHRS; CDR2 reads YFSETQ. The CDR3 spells CASSPPTNTGELFF. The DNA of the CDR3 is TGCGCCAGCAGCCCACCAACCAACACCGGGGAGCTGTTTTTT.

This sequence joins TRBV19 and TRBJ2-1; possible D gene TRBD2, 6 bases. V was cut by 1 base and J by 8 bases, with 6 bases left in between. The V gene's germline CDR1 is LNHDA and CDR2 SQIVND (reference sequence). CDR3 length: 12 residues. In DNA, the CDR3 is TGTGCCAGTAGTATAGGGGGGGATGAGCAGTTCTTC. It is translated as CASSIGGDEQFF.

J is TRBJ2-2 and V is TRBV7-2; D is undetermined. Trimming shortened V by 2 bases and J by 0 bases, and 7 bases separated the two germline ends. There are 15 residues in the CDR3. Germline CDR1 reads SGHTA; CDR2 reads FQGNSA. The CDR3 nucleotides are TGTGCCAGCAGCTTACTGTCAACGAACACCGGGGAGCTGTTTTTT. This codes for CASSLLSTNTGELFF.

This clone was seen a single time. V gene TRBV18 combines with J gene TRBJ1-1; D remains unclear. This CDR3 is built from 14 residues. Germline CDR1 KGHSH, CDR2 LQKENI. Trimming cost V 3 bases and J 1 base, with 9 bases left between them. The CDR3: CASSPSTGNTEAFF. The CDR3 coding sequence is TGTGCCAGCTCACCGTCGACGGGGAACACTGAAGCTTTCTTT.